A single sample is the source of the 5 T cell receptor beta chains below, sequenced in a study of cytomegalovirus exposure and HLA in healthy donors. The PCR ran on 60 Vbeta and 13 Jbeta primers. Generated by immunoSEQ multiplex PCR, the TCRdb table keeps only in-frame clones and is missing some. Here the sample spans 110,000 or so clones, 70% to 85% being singletons. The source material was PBMCs. The source of these receptors is a middle-aged man in good health and CMV-seropositive.

V and J are TRBV19 and TRBJ1-5, with D possibly TRBD1 on 6 matching bases. The CDR3 is 16 amino acids. Germline V gives CDR1 LNHDA, CDR2 SQIVND (reference sequence). Deletions cut 5 bases from V and 6 bases from J, with 20 bases between. The CDR3: CASSLLRGGLSQPQHF. The CDR3 nucleotides are TGTGCCAGTAGTCTCCTGAGGGGGGGCCTCAGTCAGCCCCAGCATTTT.

The chain is built from TRBV2 and TRBJ2-1, with TRBD1 as a possible D gene (5 bases). The CDR3 loop spans 13 amino acids. Germline V gene data show CDR1 as SNHLY and CDR2 as FYNNEI. Trimming shortened V by 5 bases and J by 4 bases, and 9 bases separated the two germline ends. The CDR3 reads CASSQDNYNEQFF. DNA of the CDR3: TGTGCCAGCAGTCAGGACAATTACAATGAGCAGTTCTTC.

The chain employs TRBV5-4 and TRBJ1-3; D gene ambiguous. The CDR3 spans 15 residues. The germline V gene has CDR1 SGHNT and CDR2 YYREEE (reference sequence). V was pared by 4 bases and J by 0 bases, with 11 bases between. DNA for the CDR3: TGTGCCAGCAGCGTCGCGGGGATCTCTGGAAACACCATATATTTT. Its protein is CASSVAGISGNTIYF.

This chain links TRBV15 with TRBJ1-5, with 8 bases fitting TRBD1. The ends lost 11 bases at V and 6 bases at J; junction bases unmatched: 12. Germline lookup yields CDR1 LNHNV and CDR2 YYDKDF (reference sequence). The CDR3 contains 14 residues. The CDR3 is CAVRDRQGFQPQHF. CDR3 nucleotides: TGTGCCGTCAGAGATAGACAGGGGTTTCAGCCCCAGCATTTT.

This chain joins TRBV9 and TRBJ1-6; 7 nucleotides agree with TRBD1. This CDR3 region has 15 residues. V lost 0 bases to trimming and J lost 3 bases; unmatched junction nucleotides: 0. CDR1 is SGDLS and CDR2 is YYNGEE in the germline V gene. CDR3 region: CASSVAGGYNSPLHF. The CDR3 nucleotides read TGTGCCAGCAGCGTAGCAGGGGGCTATAATTCACCCCTCCACTTT.